The 17 T cell receptor beta chains given below trace back to one sample, sequenced in a study of cytomegalovirus exposure and HLA in healthy donors. PCR was performed using 60 Vbeta and 13 Jbeta primers. The table came from immunoSEQ multiplex PCR; TCRdb's copy has only in-frame clones and leaves some out. This specimen shows about 120,000 clones; the ten leading clones hold 1.5% to 2%. Material: PBMCs. These receptor sequences come from a woman aged 35 to 49 in good health and CMV-seropositive.

The chain is built from TRBV9 and TRBJ2-7, with TRBD2 matching 11 bases. The CDR3 is made up of 18 amino acids. With V trimmed by 5 bases and J by 4 bases, 17 bases remained unmatched. Germline V gene sequence: CDR1 SGDLS, CDR2 YYNGEE. In DNA form, the CDR3 reads TGTGCCAGCAGTTATACCGCGGTAGCGGGAGGGCCGGGGTACGAGCAGTACTTC. This sequence encodes CASSYTAVAGGPGYEQYF.

The rearrangement links TRBV18 to TRBJ1-5; 11 bases are shared with TRBD1. The CDR3 is 20 residues long. Germline CDR1 is KGHSH and CDR2 is LQKENI. The V segment lost 2 bases and the J segment 4 bases; nucleotides outside the gene matches: 16. The CDR3 DNA sequence: TGTGCCAGCTCACCAAAATGGGGTACTGTCGGGACAGGGGGTAATCAGCCCCAGCATTTT. Protein: CASSPKWGTVGTGGNQPQHF. The full variable domain, rest sourced from reference TRBV18 and TRBJ1-5, is NAGVMQNPRHLVRRRGQEARLRCSPMKGHSHVYWYRQLPEEGLKFMVYLQKENIIDESGMPKERFSAEFPKEGPSILRIQQVVRGDSAAYFCASSPKWGTVGTGGNQPQHFGDGTRLSIL.

For the CDR3, the DNA is TGTGCCAGCCATATCACAGGGATTTTTAGCAATCAGCCCCAGCATTTT. This codes for CASHITGIFSNQPQHF. This chain links TRBV27 with TRBJ1-5, with a tentative D call TRBD1 (6 bases). Germline CDR1 MNHEY, CDR2 SMNVEV (reference sequence). CDR3 length equals 16 residues. Trimming stripped 8 bases from V and 0 bases from J, with 17 bases between.

The chain carries TRBV9 and TRBJ1-1; 8 bases map to TRBD1. The CDR3 sequence is 16 residues long. V shed 2 bases and J 6 bases; nucleotides not matched to a gene: 12. Germline lookup yields CDR1 SGDLS and CDR2 YYNGEE. The CDR3 protein is CASSVNRQGPIPEAFF. CDR3 DNA: TGTGCCAGCAGCGTTAATCGACAGGGGCCTATTCCTGAAGCTTTCTTT.

The V gene is TRBV5-6, the J gene TRBJ2-1; 9 nucleotides line up with TRBD2. This CDR3 region has 15 residues. The V and J ends lost 2 bases and 8 bases, in that order; junction bases with no gene match: 8. The V gene's germline CDR1 is SGHDT and CDR2 YYEEEE. CDR3 loop: CASSFRIAGAYEQFF. Written as DNA, the CDR3 is TGTGCCAGCAGCTTTCGTATAGCGGGAGCCTATGAGCAGTTCTTC.

The V call is TRBV6-5, the J call TRBJ2-2; TRBD2 aligns across 8 bases. Germline V gene sequence: CDR1 MNHEY, CDR2 SVGAGI. The junction had 6 bases not matched to a gene; V was cut back by 5 bases and J by 7 bases. The CDR3 contains 14 residues. The CDR3 DNA is TGTGCCAGCAGTCAAGCGGGAGAGGACGGGGAGCTGTTTTTT. This translates into CASSQAGEDGELFF.

V and J are TRBV9 and TRBJ2-7, with D uncertain. The V end lost 7 bases, the J end lost 8 bases, and 4 bases lay between the germline ends. The germline gives CDR1 SGDLS, CDR2 YYNGEE. The CDR3 is 8 residues long. The CDR3 region is CASPKQYF. CDR3 bases: TGTGCCAGCCCCAAGCAGTACTTC.

The chain couples TRBV19 to TRBJ2-3, with 9 bases aligning to TRBD2. Per germline, CDR1 LNHDA and CDR2 SQIVND (reference sequence). This CDR3 is built from 17 residues. The J segment lost 5 bases and the V segment lost 5 bases, leaving 14 bases of the junction unmatched. The CDR3 here is CASSVRLSGSFGDTQYF. CDR3 bases: TGTGCCAGTAGTGTCCGACTTAGCGGGAGTTTTGGAGATACGCAGTATTTT.

The chain links TRBV9 to TRBJ1-1; the D is unclear. Germline V gene lookup returns CDR1 SGDLS and CDR2 YYNGEE. The CDR3 consists of 13 residues. V shed 0 bases and J shed 3 bases, with 6 bases lying between them. CDR3 in amino acids: CASSVGPDTEAFF. DNA for the CDR3: TGTGCCAGCAGCGTAGGGCCTGACACTGAAGCTTTCTTT.

J is TRBJ2-7 and V is TRBV29-1; D gene uncertain. Germline values: CDR1 SQVTM, CDR2 ANQGSEA. The V gene lost 4 bases and the J gene lost 2 bases, with 15 bases spanning the gap. The CDR3 has 14 residues. The CDR3 region has the DNA TGCAGCGTTGTTTCTTGGTACGGTACCTACGAGCAGTACTTC. This encodes CSVVSWYGTYEQYF.

The CDR3 region has the DNA TGTGCCAGCAGGGGGGAACCCGGGACAGGGGGCGGCTACACCTTC. Translated: CASRGEPGTGGGYTF. V and J are TRBV6-4 and TRBJ1-2; TRBD1 aligns across 12 bases. The length of the CDR3 is 15 residues. In germline, CDR1 is MRHNA, CDR2 SNTAGT. After removal of 6 bases from V and 8 bases from J, the junction contained 10 bases not matched to a gene.

CDR3 DNA: TGTGCCAGCAGTATGGGACAGTACAATGAGCAGTTCTTC. Its protein is CASSMGQYNEQFF. This sequence joins TRBV27 and TRBJ2-1, with 7 bases identical to TRBD1. V shed 5 bases, J shed 4 bases, and the junction held 2 bases outside the gene matches. The germline V gene encodes CDR1 MNHEY and CDR2 SMNVEV (reference sequence). The CDR3 has 13 amino acids.

The rearrangement uses TRBV19 and TRBJ1-5; D unresolved. This CDR3 is built from 15 residues. Germline lookup yields CDR1 LNHDA and CDR2 SQIVND (reference sequence). Trimming shortened V by 5 bases and J by 0 bases, and 11 bases separated the two germline ends. In DNA, the CDR3 is TGTGCCAGTAGTCGGGCGGACTATAGCAATCAGCCCCAGCATTTT. As protein: CASSRADYSNQPQHF.

This chain links TRBV19 with TRBJ2-7; no firm D call. V was clipped by 5 bases and J by 1 base, with 12 bases between them. This CDR3 has 14 amino acids. Germline values: CDR1 LNHDA, CDR2 SQIVND (reference sequence). The CDR3 DNA reads as TGTGCCAGTAGTCCAATGGGCCAATCCTACGAGCAGTACTTC. It translates to CASSPMGQSYEQYF.

The chain recombines TRBV2 with TRBJ2-5, with 7 bases that match TRBD1. The V segment lost 5 bases and the J segment 5 bases; nucleotides outside the gene matches: 11. Germline lookup yields CDR1 SNHLY and CDR2 FYNNEI. This CDR3 has 15 residues. CDR3 in DNA: TGTGCCAGCAGTCCGAGGACAGGCCCTGGGGAGACCCAGTACTTC. Protein: CASSPRTGPGETQYF.

V usage is TRBV5-1 and J usage is TRBJ1-5; 9 positions agree with TRBD1. This CDR3 is built from 15 residues. V trimming: 5 bases; J trimming: 7 bases; junction bases outside the gene matches: 10. CDR1 and CDR2 from the germline V gene are SGHRS and YFSETQ. The CDR3 protein is CASSFLPGQGQPQHF. Here the CDR3 DNA reads TGCGCCAGCAGTTTTTTACCGGGACAGGGACAGCCCCAGCATTTT.

CDR3 DNA: TGCGCCAGCAGCGTGACTAGCGGGAGCTCCTACGAGCAGTACTTC. This encodes CASSVTSGSSYEQYF. The chain employs TRBV5-1 and TRBJ2-7, with 12 bases lining up with TRBD2. This CDR3 has 15 residues. CDR1 SGHRS and CDR2 YFSETQ come from the germline V gene. With 4 bases clipped from V and 0 bases from J, the junction kept 2 bases outside the gene matches.